The 10 T cell receptor beta chains below were found in one sample sequenced in a study of spatial heterogeneity in lung cancer. Time point noted: sample taken at primary tumor resection. MiXCR, applied by TCRdb to the 5' RACE reads, yields one record per CDR3 protein. This table has about 45,000 distinct CDR3 sequences, nearly 7% appearing once. Sequencing used PBMCs, obtained at surgery. The source of these receptors is a female donor with early-stage non-small cell lung cancer.

V usage is TRBV5-1 and J usage is TRBJ1-3; maybe TRBD1 (5 bases). V lost 0 bases, J lost 0 bases, and 7 bases lay in between. This CDR3 has 15 amino acids. The germline CDR1 and CDR2 sequences are SGHRS and YFSETQ. The CDR3 coding sequence is TGCGCCAGCAGCTTGGGACAGACCTCTGGAAACACCATATATTTT. It is translated as CASSLGQTSGNTIYF.

This clonotype has at least ten counts. The chain carries TRBV20-1 and TRBJ2-7; no definite D call. The CDR3 totals 13 residues. CDR1 is DFQATT, CDR2 SNEGSKA, per germline (reference sequence). The ends were cut back, 0 bases at V and 3 bases at J, with 9 bases in the middle. The CDR3 protein is CSARDMDFYEQYF. CDR3 nucleotides: TGCAGTGCTAGAGATATGGATTTCTACGAGCAGTACTTC.

This clonotype was counted at least ten times. The chain joins TRBV4-3 to TRBJ2-4; 7 nucleotides line up with TRBD1. The V segment lost 5 bases and the J segment 1 base; nucleotides outside the gene matches: 5. Germline V gives CDR1 LGHNA, CDR2 YSLEER. This CDR3 region has 15 residues. The CDR3 nucleotides read TGCGCCAGCAGCGTGACAGGGAAGGCCAAAAACATTCAGTACTTC. Its protein product is CASSVTGKAKNIQYF.

Ten or more counts support this clonotype. The V call is TRBV14, the J call TRBJ2-1; maybe TRBD1 (6 bases). The CDR3 sequence is 13 residues long. V lost 0 bases and J 12 bases, leaving 12 bases between the germline ends. Germline V gene lookup returns CDR1 SGHDN and CDR2 FVKESK. The CDR3 DNA reads as TGTGCCAGCAGCCAAGACAGGGGCATCTCGCAGTTCTTC. This codes for CASSQDRGISQFF. The whole variable domain, remainder taken from reference TRBV14 and TRBJ2-1, is EAGVTQFPSHSVIEKGQTVTLRCDPISGHDNLYWYRRVMGKEIKFLLHFVKESKQDESGMPNNRFLAERTGGTYSTLKVQPAELEDSGVYFCASSQDRGISQFFGPGTRLTVL.

This clonotype has a count of ten or more. The rearrangement links TRBV6-5 to TRBJ1-5, with TRBD1 matching over 9 bases. Germline values: CDR1 MNHEY, CDR2 SVGAGI. The junction had 4 bases not matched to a gene; V was cut back by 4 bases and J by 6 bases. This CDR3 is 14 amino acids long. CDR3 bases: TGTGCCAGCAGTTCGGGACAGGGTAGTCAGCCCCAGCATTTT. Translation: CASSSGQGSQPQHF.

This clonotype was seen a few times. The chain couples TRBV10-3 to TRBJ1-2; D gene uncertain. The CDR3 covers 14 residues. Germline values: CDR1 ENHRY, CDR2 SYGVKD. Trimming shortened V by 3 bases and J by 9 bases, and 17 bases separated the two germline ends. In nucleotides, the CDR3 is TGTGCCATCAGTGACGGTGTCGGAGCCTTCCGCTACACCTTC. Translating it yields CAISDGVGAFRYTF.

This clonotype was counted a few times. The chain recombines TRBV7-2 with TRBJ1-3; D not resolved. CDR1 and CDR2 (germline): SGHTA, FQGNSA. Trimming stripped 5 bases from V and 2 bases from J, with 19 bases between. This CDR3 has 17 residues. Here the CDR3 DNA reads TGTGCCAGCAGCCGCATAGCCGGGCAGACCACTGGAAACACCATATATTTT. Translating gives CASSRIAGQTTGNTIYF.

This clonotype was recorded many times. V is TRBV7-2 and J is TRBJ1-1; maybe TRBD1 (5 bases). Germline V gives CDR1 SGHTA, CDR2 FQGNSA. The CDR3 loop spans 15 amino acids. Trimming took 4 bases from V and 1 from J, leaving 13 bases between them. The DNA for the CDR3 is TGTGCCAGCAGCTCTTGGGGCCGGACGAACACTGAAGCTTTCTTT. This gives the protein CASSSWGRTNTEAFF.

This clonotype was observed many times. The CDR3 protein is CASSPGSAETQYF. CDR3 nucleotide sequence: TGTGCCAGCAGCCCCGGGTCCGCAGAGACCCAGTACTTC. J is TRBJ2-5 and V is TRBV7-9; no clear D. V gave up 5 bases and J gave up 4 bases, with 11 bases separating them. Germline values: CDR1 SEHNR, CDR2 FQNEAQ (reference sequence). This CDR3 spans 13 amino acids.

In its sample, this clonotype was seen many times. The chain carries TRBV10-3 and TRBJ1-6; no clear D. CDR3 length: 13 residues. In germline, CDR1 is ENHRY, CDR2 SYGVKD. The V gene lost 0 bases and the J gene lost 11 bases, with 8 bases spanning the gap. This chain's CDR3 is CAISESALPPLHF. CDR3 nucleotides: TGTGCCATCAGTGAGTCCGCCCTACCACCCCTCCACTTT.